This T cell receptor (beta chain) emerged from a study of neurological immune-mediated disorders. TCRdb recomputed calls from the 5' RACE reads with MiXCR, one row per CDR3 protein. The repertoire holds 75,000 to 90,000 distinct CDR3 sequences, about 9.4% seen once, with under 2% in the top ten. Germline V gene lookup returns CDR1 SNHLY and CDR2 FYNNEI. The CDR3 totals 15 residues. With 6 bases clipped from V and 5 bases from J, the junction kept 10 bases outside the gene matches. This chain joins TRBV2 and TRBJ2-3; 8 bases map to TRBD2. The sequenced sample was PBMCs. This receptor was taken from a middle-aged man in good health. In DNA, the CDR3 is TGTGCCAGCAGCCTATTCGGACTAGCCGGAGATACGCAGTATTTT. Amino acids: CASSLFGLAGDTQYF.